This T cell receptor (beta chain) was retrieved from a study of T cells in Graves' hyperthyroidism and ophthalmopathy (dated by TCRdb to the late 2010s). Background on the whole study: Peripheral blood samples were taken at the time of initial diagnosis, prior to any treatment. To identify TCR V-J signatures that set the groups apart, the researchers used a discovery cohort of 100 patients, made up of roughly 40 with Graves' ophthalmopathy and approximately 57 with stable Graves' hyperthyroidism. An independent validation cohort of under 20 hyperthyroidism patients and approximately 16 patients who later progressed to ophthalmopathy tested prospective prediction of ophthalmopathy. The 90 to 100 discovery patients were randomly split 7:3 into training and test sets. The study also compared thyroid tissue and blood T-cell repertoires from about six Graves' hyperthyroidism patients. Once sampling was done, hyperthyroidism patients were given methimazole at a starting dose of 30 mg daily, whereas ophthalmopathy patients were given high-dose intravenous methylprednisolone. According to the paper, TCR Vbeta CDR3 sequencing was carried out on about 140 peripheral blood samples, which came from fewer than 50 ophthalmopathy, fewer than 80 hyperthyroidism and roughly 17 progressor patients. Points the paper makes about the study in general: In validation, the model predicted progression to ophthalmopathy with about 71% sensitivity and roughly 75% specificity, a median of about six months before onset. Sample size was not statistically predetermined, and investigators were not blinded to group allocation. In cross-validation, a model built on a 13 V-J signature told ophthalmopathy apart from stable hyperthyroidism with approximately 90% sensitivity and around 84% specificity, and in testing the same model reached 80%/75%. Most expanded thyroid clonotypes (frequency above 0.001) were also detected in blood, suggesting blood repertoires may reflect thyroid immune responses.

The CDR3 covers 14 residues, taking in both the cysteine and the phenylalanine. The retained sequence is limited to the CDR3, 42 bases, with the frame set at the first base. Between the V and J ends, shortened by 4 bases and 5 bases respectively, the junction contains 12 bases. CDR1 and CDR2 are read off the germline V gene (reference sequence) as MNHNY and SVGAGI. A patient counted as having stable Graves' hyperthyroidism if no progression to ophthalmopathy occurred over 18 months of follow-up. Hyperthyroidism patients were aged 18 to 65 years and newly diagnosed, with disease duration of less than 2 months. Any patient with an uncontrolled infection, another autoimmune disease, pregnancy or lactation was excluded. Diagnoses relied on clinical symptoms, serum thyroxine and TRAb, thyroid ultrasound and orbital computed tomography. PBMCs were isolated from about 9 ml of fresh peripheral blood by Ficoll-Paque density gradient centrifugation. Trizol reagent was used to extract total RNA, and RNA quality was then checked on an Agilent 2100 Bioanalyzer.

The TCR beta CDR3 regions were amplified from the RNA transcripts. A first-round RT-PCR of the TCR CDR3 used the HTBI primer set with the Qiagen OneStep RT-PCR kit. Libraries were constructed in a second round of multiplex PCR, after which size selection and purification were carried out. Paired-end sequencing of the libraries was performed with 100 bp reads on an Illumina HiSeq2000. The original pipeline was this. SOAPnuke was used to process the raw data, throwing out any read that contained adapters or uncalled bases, had a mean Phred below 15, or lacked an exact constant-primer or identifier match. COPE v1.2.5 was used to merge high-quality paired reads, and clonotypes were defined as unique nucleotide sequences. MiTCR v1.1 was used to align clonotypes to the IMGT TRBV, TRBD and TRBJ reference segments. The analysis was restricted to V-J combinations with a frequency above 0.0001, which together covered 98% to 99.2% of the repertoires. The TCS score was defined as F50 (clonal expansion) divided by E x V (chaos), with BLOSUM62-based TCRdist calculated between CDR3 peptides within each V-J. Welch's t-statistics and random forest reduced 450 to 600 V-J features to roughly 13, which were used in a naive Bayes classifier (R e1071). The Morisita-Horn index was used to measure how similar the thyroid and blood repertoires were. TCRdb reran the public reads through fastp at Q25 and MiXCR, keeping productive beta chains. All rows with the same CDR3 protein become a single entry with the most common DNA and genes. These V and J calls derive from TCRdb rather than the authors' analysis. The sample table lists about 760,000 distinct CDR3 sequences, under 45% of them with a count of one. Around 30% of the sample lies in the top ten.

Concerning this clonotype itself: The specificity of this receptor is unknown. No base quality information exists; no much larger clone differs at one position.

The rearrangement joined TRBV6-6 to TRBJ1-5; the D gene is perhaps TRBD1, from 5 matching bases. This TCR came from a woman aged 40-49 years with Graves' hyperthyroidism. Input material: blood. At the DNA level, the sequence is TGTGCCAGCAGTTCGGGGGGGGGGTATCAGCCCCAGCATTTT. Protein translation: CASSSGGGYQPQHF.